The source of this T cell receptor (beta chain) is a study of response to subunit inactivated influenza vaccine. TCRdb re-called the RT-PCR reads through MiXCR, storing one row per CDR3 protein. Among some 600,000 distinct CDR3 sequences listed, around 15% were seen once. In this sample, this clonotype turned up many times. The receptor's source is a man aged 45-65 years who received an inactivated influenza vaccine. The material sequenced was PBMCs from blood, taken less than 15 days before vaccination.

Here the CDR3 DNA reads TGTGCCAGCAGCTGGACAGTTTCCTCAGGCTACGAGCAGTACTTC. Protein sequence: CASSWTVSSGYEQYF. The chain couples TRBV7-2 to TRBJ2-7; possibly TRBD1 for D (6 bases). Trimming cost V 4 bases and J 3 bases, with 16 bases left between them. Germline loops: CDR1 SGHTA, CDR2 FQGNSA. The CDR3 is 15 amino acids.